The 6 T cell receptor beta chains listed next were all sequenced from one sample in a study of T-cell memory formation after mild COVID-19. TCRdb redid the calling of the 5' RACE reads with MiXCR, one entry per CDR3 protein. The sample contains about 430,000 distinct CDR3 sequences, roughly 18% of which appear only once. The sequenced sample consisted of PBMCs or a T cell subset sorted from them (not recorded which). The receptors originated from a man aged 18 to 30 who had mild COVID-19 (a few samples of this study predate the infection). Cell type and time point are not known.

The rearrangement links TRBV7-9 to TRBJ2-4; the D gene could be TRBD1 or TRBD2 (6 bases each). This CDR3 has 16 residues. CDR1 and CDR2 from the germline V gene are SEHNR and FQNEAQ (reference sequence). The V end lost 2 bases, the J end lost 1 base, and 12 bases lay between the germline ends. CDR3 residues: CASSLRGAGAKNIQYF. In DNA, the CDR3 is TGTGCCAGCAGCTTAAGGGGGGCTGGGGCCAAAAACATTCAGTACTTC. Full variable domain (remainder filled in from reference TRBV7-9 and TRBJ2-4): DTGVSQNPRHKITKRGQNVTFRCDPISEHNRLYWYRQTLGQGPEFLTYFQNEAQLEKSRLLSDRFSAERPKGSFSTLEIQRTEQGDSAMYLCASSLRGAGAKNIQYFGAGTRLSVL.

The sample holds a few counts of this clonotype. The rearrangement joins TRBV28 to TRBJ1-5; D not certain. Trimming left V 7 bases short and J 0 bases short, with 7 bases between. Germline V gene sequence: CDR1 MDHEN, CDR2 SYDVKM. The CDR3 totals 13 residues. The CDR3 is CASTGHSNQPQHF. In DNA form, the CDR3 reads TGTGCCAGCACGGGCCATAGCAATCAGCCCCAGCATTTT.

A few counts support this clonotype. V usage is TRBV7-2 and J usage is TRBJ2-7, with a tentative D call TRBD1 (6 bases). Trimming removed 0 bases from V and 0 bases from J, with 9 bases in between. The CDR3 loop spans 15 amino acids. Germline V CDR1 and CDR2: SGHTA, FQGNSA. The CDR3 DNA reads TGTGCCAGCAGCTTAGCCGGACAGCTCTCCTACGAGCAGTACGTC. It is translated as CASSLAGQLSYEQYV.

This clonotype has a handful of counts. The gene calls are TRBV20-1 and TRBJ2-2, with 10 bases fitting TRBD2. J lost 2 bases, V lost 6 bases, and 6 bases had no gene match. CDR1 DFQATT and CDR2 SNEGSKA come from the germline V gene (reference sequence). The CDR3 sequence is 15 residues long. The CDR3 sequence is CSAPRTSGNTGELFF. The CDR3 nucleotides are TGCAGTGCGCCAAGGACTAGCGGTAACACCGGGGAGCTGTTTTTT.

This chain connects TRBV20-1 to TRBJ1-2; 8 bases match TRBD1. The CDR3 is 13 residues long. V was pared by 2 bases and J by 8 bases, with 7 bases of the junction left unmatched. CDR1 DFQATT and CDR2 SNEGSKA come from the germline V gene (reference sequence). The CDR3 reads CSARIGQGWGYTF. The CDR3 DNA sequence: TGCAGTGCTAGAATCGGACAGGGCTGGGGCTACACCTTC.

J is TRBJ2-5 and V is TRBV6-1; 7 bases are shared with TRBD1. The CDR3 sequence is 15 residues long. The V gene end was trimmed by 2 bases and the J gene end by 1 base; junction bases not matched to a gene: 4. In germline, CDR1 is MNHNS, CDR2 SASEGT. The CDR3 region has the DNA TGTGCCAGCAGTGAATTGGGACAGTTCCAAGAGACCCAGTACTTC. It yields the protein CASSELGQFQETQYF.